These T cell receptor beta chains were read from a single sample in a study of blood T cells in healthy people across ages. TCRdb ran MiXCR on the 5' RACE reads and lists one entry per CDR3 protein. The table lists over 1,500,000 distinct CDR3 sequences, about 39% of them singletons. The specimen was blood. These receptors were taken from a human donor in good health. Both conserved end residues are part of each CDR3. The order of the fields is J gene, D gene, clone size, V gene, CDR3 DNA, CDR3 protein. D genes are given only for firm matches. Some rows have no size entry. The others give once, few or many, or a class for an expanded clone.

J gene: TRBJ1-5
D gene: -
clone size: -
V gene: TRBV7-2
CDR3 DNA: TGTGCCAGCAGCCGATTCATGGGCAATCAGCCCCAGCATTTT
CDR3 protein: CASSRFMGNQPQHF

J gene: TRBJ1-2
D gene: -
clone size: few
V gene: TRBV28
CDR3 DNA: TGTGCCAGCAGGGGAGGGGGGCATCATGGCTACACCTTC
CDR3 protein: CASRGGGHHGYTF

J gene: TRBJ2-1
D gene: TRBD2
clone size: -
V gene: TRBV2
CDR3 DNA: TGTGCCAGCAGCCCTCTAGCGGTTGAGCAGTTCTTC
CDR3 protein: CASSPLAVEQFF

J gene: TRBJ2-1
D gene: -
clone size: -
V gene: TRBV7-3
CDR3 DNA: TGTGCCAGCAGCTTAATGAGGGGACGGGCGAATGAGCAGTTCTTC
CDR3 protein: CASSLMRGRANEQFF

J gene: TRBJ2-1
D gene: -
clone size: -
V gene: TRBV20-1
CDR3 DNA: TGCAGTGCTACCCACTCCCGTGGAGATTTTTGGGGCTCCTACAATGAGCAGTTCTTC
CDR3 protein: CSATHSRGDFWGSYNEQFF

J gene: TRBJ1-1
D gene: -
clone size: few
V gene: TRBV9
CDR3 DNA: TGTGCCAGCAGCGCCACGGGAGGCTTCACTGAAGCTTTCTTT
CDR3 protein: CASSATGGFTEAFF

J gene: TRBJ1-2
D gene: -
clone size: few
V gene: TRBV4-2
CDR3 DNA: TGTGCCAGCAGCCACGTTGCAGGTAATGAGAATGGCTACACCTTC
CDR3 protein: CASSHVAGNENGYTF

J gene: TRBJ1-2
D gene: TRBD1
clone size: -
V gene: TRBV5-1
CDR3 DNA: TGCGCCAGCAGCTTGAGGTCCCCCCCGCAGGGGGCGAGGCATGGCTACACCTTC
CDR3 protein: CASSLRSPPQGARHGYTF

J gene: TRBJ2-1
D gene: -
clone size: -
V gene: TRBV25-1
CDR3 DNA: TGTGCCAGCAGTAGAGGGGACGGAGAATACAATGAGCAGTTCTTC
CDR3 protein: CASSRGDGEYNEQFF

J gene: TRBJ2-7
D gene: TRBD1
clone size: -
V gene: TRBV7-9
CDR3 DNA: TGTGCCAGCAGCCCATTCCGACAGGGGGCTCTTTACGAGCAGTACTTC
CDR3 protein: CASSPFRQGALYEQYF

J gene: TRBJ2-1
D gene: -
clone size: -
V gene: TRBV12-3/TRBV12-4
CDR3 DNA: TGTGCCAGCAACCGACAAGACTCCTACAATGAGCAGTTCTTC
CDR3 protein: CASNRQDSYNEQFF

J gene: TRBJ1-2
D gene: -
clone size: few
V gene: TRBV24-1
CDR3 DNA: TGTGCCACCAGTGACTCGGACCGTGGCTACACCTTC
CDR3 protein: CATSDSDRGYTF

J gene: TRBJ2-1
D gene: TRBD2
clone size: once
V gene: TRBV12-3/TRBV12-4
CDR3 DNA: TGTGCCAGCAGTTTAGGACTAGCGGGGCAGTTCTTC
CDR3 protein: CASSLGLAGQFF

J gene: TRBJ1-2
D gene: -
clone size: few
V gene: TRBV29-1
CDR3 DNA: TGCAGCGTTGAGGACAGAGGTCTTGGCTACACCTTC
CDR3 protein: CSVEDRGLGYTF

J gene: TRBJ2-7
D gene: -
clone size: few
V gene: TRBV9
CDR3 DNA: TGTGCCAGCAGCGCAGGGGGGGATCCCCTGACCTACGAGCAGTACTTC
CDR3 protein: CASSAGGDPLTYEQYF

J gene: TRBJ1-2
D gene: -
clone size: few
V gene: TRBV5-1
CDR3 DNA: TGCGCCAGCAGCTTGTTTCGCAGAAACTACACCTTC
CDR3 protein: CASSLFRRNYTF

J gene: TRBJ2-6
D gene: TRBD1
clone size: few
V gene: TRBV15
CDR3 DNA: TGTGCCACCAGGGAAAACCCGGGACAGGGTGGCCCTGGGGCCAACGTCCTGACTTTC
CDR3 protein: CATRENPGQGGPGANVLTF

J gene: TRBJ2-1
D gene: -
clone size: -
V gene: TRBV29-1
CDR3 DNA: TGCAGCGTTGAAGGGGTTCGGCCGACCCCGACCCAGTTCTTC
CDR3 protein: CSVEGVRPTPTQFF

J gene: TRBJ2-7
D gene: -
clone size: -
V gene: TRBV4-3
CDR3 DNA: TGCGCCAGCAGCCAATACCAATCCTACGAGCAGTACTTC
CDR3 protein: CASSQYQSYEQYF

J gene: TRBJ2-3
D gene: -
clone size: -
V gene: TRBV19
CDR3 DNA: TGTGCCAGTAGTATACCCATCAGCACAGATACGCAGTATTTT
CDR3 protein: CASSIPISTDTQYF

J gene: TRBJ1-1
D gene: TRBD1
clone size: few
V gene: TRBV7-9
CDR3 DNA: TGTGCCAGCAGCTTCTCGACCGGGACAGGGGTAGGGACTGAAGCTTTCTTT
CDR3 protein: CASSFSTGTGVGTEAFF

J gene: TRBJ1-2
D gene: -
clone size: many
V gene: TRBV20-1
CDR3 DNA: TGCAGTGCTCCTGTCTCAGGGATCTATGGCTACACCTTC
CDR3 protein: CSAPVSGIYGYTF

J gene: TRBJ1-2
D gene: -
clone size: few
V gene: TRBV5-1
CDR3 DNA: TGTGCCAGCAGCACACGTCCGGGCCTGGACTATGGCTACACCTTC
CDR3 protein: CASSTRPGLDYGYTF

J gene: TRBJ2-5
D gene: -
clone size: -
V gene: TRBV7-9
CDR3 DNA: TGTGCCAGCAGCCGAACAGGGCGCGGAAAGGAGACCCAGTACTTC
CDR3 protein: CASSRTGRGKETQYF

J gene: TRBJ1-2
D gene: -
clone size: few
V gene: TRBV10-3
CDR3 DNA: TGTGCCATCAGTGAGTCCGGAGTCGCACTCCCCTATGGCTACACCTTC
CDR3 protein: CAISESGVALPYGYTF

J gene: TRBJ2-1
D gene: TRBD2
clone size: -
V gene: TRBV5-1
CDR3 DNA: TGCGCCAGCAGCTTATATGGCGGGGGTCCCGGGGGAGATGAGCAGTTCTTC
CDR3 protein: CASSLYGGGPGGDEQFF

J gene: TRBJ1-1
D gene: TRBD1
clone size: few
V gene: TRBV9
CDR3 DNA: TGTGCCAGCAGCGTAGGGGACAGCACTGAAGCTTTCTTT
CDR3 protein: CASSVGDSTEAFF

J gene: TRBJ2-3
D gene: TRBD2
clone size: few
V gene: TRBV7-3
CDR3 DNA: TGTGCCAGCAGCTTAATTAGCGGGGGGGGTGATACGCAGTATTTT
CDR3 protein: CASSLISGGGDTQYF

J gene: TRBJ2-1
D gene: -
clone size: few
V gene: TRBV4-3
CDR3 DNA: TGCGCCAGCAGCCAAGATGGGGGCCGTTACAATGAGCAGTTCTTC
CDR3 protein: CASSQDGGRYNEQFF

J gene: TRBJ1-5
D gene: -
clone size: many
V gene: TRBV6-1
CDR3 DNA: TGTGCCAGCAGTGAAGAGGAGGGTGGCAATCAGCCCCAGCATTTT
CDR3 protein: CASSEEEGGNQPQHF

J gene: TRBJ2-3
D gene: -
clone size: -
V gene: TRBV12-3/TRBV12-4
CDR3 DNA: TGTGCCAGCAGTTTAGTACTACTAAGCGCAGATACGCAGTATTTT
CDR3 protein: CASSLVLLSADTQYF

J gene: TRBJ1-6
D gene: -
clone size: -
V gene: TRBV7-8
CDR3 DNA: TGTGCCAGCAGCACAGTCGGACAGCTTTCCTATAATTCACCCCTCCACTTT
CDR3 protein: CASSTVGQLSYNSPLHF

J gene: TRBJ2-4
D gene: TRBD2
clone size: -
V gene: TRBV28
CDR3 DNA: TGTGCCAGCAGCTCCGGGGGGGCAGCAGCCAAAAACATTCAGTACTTC
CDR3 protein: CASSSGGAAAKNIQYF

J gene: TRBJ1-2
D gene: -
clone size: -
V gene: TRBV6-6
CDR3 DNA: TGTGCCAGCAGAACCCAGGCAGGGCGGTATGGCTACACCTTC
CDR3 protein: CASRTQAGRYGYTF

J gene: TRBJ1-2
D gene: -
clone size: -
V gene: TRBV2
CDR3 DNA: TGTGCCAGCAGTGAAGGGAGAGGCACGTATGGCTACACCTTC
CDR3 protein: CASSEGRGTYGYTF

J gene: TRBJ2-7
D gene: -
clone size: -
V gene: TRBV12-3/TRBV12-4
CDR3 DNA: TGTGCCAGCAGCCTCCCCCAGGAATCCTACGAGCAGTACTTC
CDR3 protein: CASSLPQESYEQYF

J gene: TRBJ2-5
D gene: TRBD2
clone size: few
V gene: TRBV11-2
CDR3 DNA: TGTGCCAGCAGCCCCTGGGGTAGCGGGGACAAAAGGGGGGAGACCCAGTACTTC
CDR3 protein: CASSPWGSGDKRGETQYF

J gene: TRBJ2-7
D gene: -
clone size: few
V gene: TRBV7-2
CDR3 DNA: TGTGCCAGCAGCCCAAGTCCCCGACAGTTTTCCTACGAGCAGTACTTC
CDR3 protein: CASSPSPRQFSYEQYF

J gene: TRBJ2-3
D gene: TRBD2
clone size: -
V gene: TRBV7-2
CDR3 DNA: TGTGCCAGCAGCTTACTTAGCGGGGGACCCACAGATACGCAGTATTTT
CDR3 protein: CASSLLSGGPTDTQYF

J gene: TRBJ2-5
D gene: TRBD2
clone size: -
V gene: TRBV27
CDR3 DNA: TGTGCCAGCAGTCCGTATAGCGGGGGAGCTTTATTATCCCAGTACTTC
CDR3 protein: CASSPYSGGALLSQYF

J gene: TRBJ2-7
D gene: -
clone size: -
V gene: TRBV12-5
CDR3 DNA: TGTGCTAGTGGTTTGTTCCAGGGTCCTGGGGGCTACGAGCAGTACTTC
CDR3 protein: CASGLFQGPGGYEQYF

J gene: TRBJ1-5
D gene: -
clone size: few
V gene: TRBV6-5
CDR3 DNA: TGTGCCAGCAGTGGACATGAGGGCGGTCAGCCCCAGCATTTT
CDR3 protein: CASSGHEGGQPQHF

J gene: TRBJ2-3
D gene: -
clone size: few
V gene: TRBV7-6
CDR3 DNA: TGTGCCAGCAGCAAAAGCGGGAGCACAGATACGCAGTATTTT
CDR3 protein: CASSKSGSTDTQYF

J gene: TRBJ1-2
D gene: -
clone size: -
V gene: TRBV3-1
CDR3 DNA: TGTGCCAGCAGCGAGGGAGGGCTTGGCTACACCTTC
CDR3 protein: CASSEGGLGYTF

J gene: TRBJ1-4
D gene: -
clone size: -
V gene: TRBV11-3
CDR3 DNA: TGTGCCAGCAGCTTAGAACTTAATGAAAAACTGTTTTTT
CDR3 protein: CASSLELNEKLFF

J gene: TRBJ1-5
D gene: -
clone size: -
V gene: TRBV6-1
CDR3 DNA: TGTGCCGGCTCTTCCCGGGACACCGGTCAGCCCCAGCATTTT
CDR3 protein: CAGSSRDTGQPQHF

J gene: TRBJ1-2
D gene: -
clone size: few
V gene: TRBV28
CDR3 DNA: TGTGCCAGCAGCCTCGGAGGCAGGGGCAGCTATGGCTACACCTTC
CDR3 protein: CASSLGGRGSYGYTF

J gene: TRBJ1-1
D gene: -
clone size: once
V gene: TRBV4-1
CDR3 DNA: TGCGCCAGCAGCCAAGTTCCCCCTAGAGGGGACCTACACACTGAAGCTTTCTTT
CDR3 protein: CASSQVPPRGDLHTEAFF

J gene: TRBJ2-7
D gene: -
clone size: few
V gene: TRBV5-5
CDR3 DNA: TGTGCCAGCAGCTTGGGTTTAAGGTTGGGGGTTTACGAGCAGTACTTC
CDR3 protein: CASSLGLRLGVYEQYF

J gene: TRBJ2-7
D gene: TRBD2
clone size: many
V gene: TRBV6-2/TRBV6-3
CDR3 DNA: TGTGCCAGCAGCTTCGGGACTAGCGGGGGGATCGAGCAGTACTTC
CDR3 protein: CASSFGTSGGIEQYF

J gene: TRBJ1-1
D gene: -
clone size: -
V gene: TRBV9
CDR3 DNA: TGTGCCAGCAGCGTAGGAGGGGACCCGAACACTGAAGCTTTCTTT
CDR3 protein: CASSVGGDPNTEAFF

J gene: TRBJ1-1
D gene: -
clone size: -
V gene: TRBV28
CDR3 DNA: TGTGCCAGCATTGACAGCCCCGGGGCTGAAGCTTTCTTT
CDR3 protein: CASIDSPGAEAFF

J gene: TRBJ2-1
D gene: -
clone size: -
V gene: TRBV7-9
CDR3 DNA: TGTGCCAGCAGCCCCCGATCCCTTTCTAGAGAGCAGTTCTTC
CDR3 protein: CASSPRSLSREQFF

J gene: TRBJ2-3
D gene: -
clone size: -
V gene: TRBV4-3
CDR3 DNA: TGCGCCAGCAGCCGCGGAACACTAGGAACCACAGATACGCAGTATTTT
CDR3 protein: CASSRGTLGTTDTQYF

J gene: TRBJ1-1
D gene: TRBD1
clone size: few
V gene: TRBV29-1
CDR3 DNA: TGCAGCGTTGTACTGACAGGGCTTGGGAACACTGAAGCTTTCTTT
CDR3 protein: CSVVLTGLGNTEAFF

J gene: TRBJ2-1
D gene: -
clone size: few
V gene: TRBV12-3/TRBV12-4
CDR3 DNA: TGTGCCAGCAGTTTCCTAGTGGATGGGGGGCATAGCTCCTACAATGAGCAGTTCTTC
CDR3 protein: CASSFLVDGGHSSYNEQFF

J gene: TRBJ2-3
D gene: -
clone size: many
V gene: TRBV20-1
CDR3 DNA: TGCAGTGCTAGTTCACCGACCCGAGCAGATACGCAGTATTTT
CDR3 protein: CSASSPTRADTQYF